These 11 T cell receptor beta chains came from one sample sequenced in a study of T cells after posttransplantation cyclophosphamide. Treatment was busulfan-fludarabine conditioning, a marrow graft, and cyclophosphamide on days +3 and +4. The table came from immunoSEQ multiplex PCR; TCRdb's copy has only in-frame clones and leaves some out. This sample has approximately 6,200 clones; 82% occur once, and the top ten carry less than 4%. The source was CD4+ T cells sorted from blood, collected 350 to 390 days after allogeneic stem cell transplant with posttransplant cyclophosphamide. The receptors stem from a male patient in his fifties or sixties who received an allogeneic stem cell transplant from a related donor and was CMV-positive. Some T cells may arise from the graft donor.

The table lists this clone with a count of one. Here the CDR3 DNA reads TGTGCCAGCAGCTTTGGAGGGAGTTCGATGTGGGAGACCCAGTACTTC. Protein: CASSFGGSSMWETQYF. The chain recombines TRBV7-8 with TRBJ2-5; D perhaps matches TRBD2 (6 bases). This CDR3 spans 16 amino acids. Germline CDR1 SGHVS, CDR2 FQNEAQ. The V end was cut by 3 bases, the J end by 5 bases, with 19 bases between.

This clone was observed once. V gene TRBV9 combines with J gene TRBJ2-7; TRBD2 might be the D (5 bases). Germline assignment: CDR1 SGDLS and CDR2 YYNGEE. This CDR3 contains 17 residues. The ends were cut back, 6 bases at V and 5 bases at J, with 27 bases in the middle. CDR3 coding DNA: TGTGCCAGCACCCCTTATCCTCAGCGGACCAACACCCACGAGCAGTACTTC. Translated, it gives CASTPYPQRTNTHEQYF.

V usage is TRBV6-5 and J usage is TRBJ2-7, with TRBD1 matching 9 bases. The germline CDR1 and CDR2 sequences are MNHEY and SVGAGI. This CDR3 has 14 amino acids. Germline trimming cut 5 bases from V and 2 bases from J; bases unmatched to any gene: 4. CDR3 DNA: TGTGCCAGCAGTAACGGACAGGGGCCCTACGAGCAGTACTTC. As protein: CASSNGQGPYEQYF.

The sample holds one count of this clone. The V call is TRBV7-9, the J call TRBJ2-4; 8 nucleotides line up with TRBD1. V gave up 6 bases and J gave up 4 bases; unmatched junction bases: 5. The CDR3 is made up of 14 amino acids. Germline V gene lookup returns CDR1 SEHNR and CDR2 FQNEAQ (reference sequence). CDR3 loop: CASSSGQEKNIQYF. The CDR3 region has the DNA TGTGCCAGCAGTTCGGGACAGGAAAAAAACATTCAGTACTTC.

This chain links TRBV6-5 with TRBJ2-7, with 10 bases lining up with TRBD2. Germline values: CDR1 MNHEY, CDR2 SVGAGI. The ends lost 8 bases at V and 5 bases at J; junction bases unmatched: 9. This CDR3 comprises 14 residues. The chain's CDR3 is CASGWRTSGDEQYF. The CDR3 DNA reads as TGTGCCAGCGGGTGGCGGACTAGCGGTGACGAGCAGTACTTC.

The rearrangement links TRBV5-1 to TRBJ2-5; 8 bases fit TRBD1. CDR1 and CDR2 from the germline V gene are SGHRS and YFSETQ. The CDR3 spans 13 residues. V lost 4 bases and J lost 7; bases outside the gene matches: 6. CDR3 sequence (DNA): TGCGCCAGCAGCCCAGGACAGGGTGCGACCCAGTACTTC. Protein sequence: CASSPGQGATQYF.

This chain joins TRBV5-1 and TRBJ1-4; TRBD1 matches 11 bases. The CDR3 totals 14 residues. CDR1 SGHRS and CDR2 YFSETQ come from the germline V gene. Trimming at V came to 3 bases and at J to 7 bases, leaving 2 bases not matched to a gene. CDR3 sequence reads: CASSWTGGSEKLFF. CDR3 DNA sequence: TGCGCCAGCAGCTGGACAGGGGGCAGTGAAAAACTGTTTTTT.

The rearrangement links TRBV7-8 to TRBJ2-3; TRBD2 is a possible D gene (5 bases). The V end was cut by 4 bases, the J end by 8 bases, with 10 bases between. The CDR3 spans 12 residues. Germline loops: CDR1 SGHVS, CDR2 FQNEAQ. The CDR3 DNA reads TGTGCCAGCAGCTCGACCCGGGGTACGCAGTATTTT. Translated, it gives CASSSTRGTQYF.

This clone was observed a few times. The rearrangement links TRBV18 to TRBJ1-1; D remains unclear. The germline V gene encodes CDR1 KGHSH and CDR2 LQKENI. V lost 6 bases and J lost 1, with 9 bases in between. The CDR3 runs 13 residues. The CDR3 region has the DNA TGTGCCAGCTCGTCGGAGGAGAACACTGAAGCTTTCTTT. Amino acids: CASSSEENTEAFF.

The J gene is TRBJ1-2, the V gene TRBV19; D ambiguous. The CDR3 covers 15 residues. Per germline, CDR1 LNHDA and CDR2 SQIVND (reference sequence). V was clipped by 0 bases and J by 4 bases, with 12 bases between them. The CDR3 protein is CASSIDHSTAYGYTF. The CDR3 DNA sequence: TGTGCCAGTAGTATAGATCACAGTACCGCCTATGGCTACACCTTC.

This clone was seen a few times. This sequence joins TRBV7-9 and TRBJ1-5; TRBD1 aligns across 9 bases. This CDR3 spans 16 amino acids. After removal of 5 bases from V and 3 bases from J, the junction contained 8 bases not matched to a gene. CDR1 and CDR2 from the germline V gene are SEHNR and FQNEAQ (reference sequence). The CDR3 loop is CASSKDRGALNQPQHF. CDR3 nucleotide sequence: TGTGCCAGCAGCAAGGACAGGGGCGCCCTCAATCAGCCCCAGCATTTT.